One sample yielded the 30 T cell receptor beta chains listed below, sequenced in a study of coeliac disease. Sequencing was performed with immunoSEQ multiplex PCR; in TCRdb, only in-frame clones are kept and a portion is missing. The sample lists about 2,100 clones, roughly 70% occurring once. Sequenced material: lamina propria lymphocytes from the gut. The receptors come from a woman between 45 and 60 years old with celiac disease on a gluten-free diet.

The chain couples TRBV7-2 to TRBJ2-1, with 11 bases lining up with TRBD2. V gave up 3 bases and J gave up 4 bases; unmatched junction bases: 2. The CDR3 extends over 15 amino acids. CDR1 and CDR2 (germline): SGHTA, FQGNSA. CDR3 in amino acids: CASSLTSGVYNEQFF. CDR3 in DNA: TGTGCCAGCAGCTTGACTAGCGGGGTATACAATGAGCAGTTCTTC.

This chain connects TRBV5-6 to TRBJ1-2, with D perhaps TRBD1 (5 bases). The germline CDR1 and CDR2 sequences are SGHDT and YYEEEE. V was cut by 4 bases and J by 1 base, with 8 bases left in between. The CDR3 has 13 residues. This chain's CDR3 is CASSRGINYGYTF. CDR3 nucleotide sequence: TGTGCCAGCAGCCGGGGGATTAACTATGGCTACACCTTC.

This chain links TRBV12-5 with TRBJ2-6; D is perhaps TRBD1 (5 bases). Germline V gene sequence: CDR1 LGHNT, CDR2 FRNRAP. The CDR3 is 18 amino acids. Trimming took 5 bases from V and 5 from J, leaving 22 bases between them. In DNA form, the CDR3 reads TGTGCTAGTGGTGAAGCGAGTGCAGGACAAAGTCGGGCCAACGTCCTGACTTTC. Residues: CASGEASAGQSRANVLTF.

The genes are TRBV15 and TRBJ2-7, with TRBD2 identical over 7 bases. The trim removed 3 bases at V and 8 bases at J, leaving 7 bases unmatched. Germline CDR1 is LNHNV and CDR2 is YYDKDF (reference sequence). The CDR3 sequence is 13 residues long. DNA for the CDR3: TGTGCCACCAGCAGCGCGGGGGACTATAAGCAGTACTTC. It codes for CATSSAGDYKQYF.

The chain uses TRBV28 and TRBJ1-6; D gene ambiguous. V gave up 5 bases and J gave up 9 bases, with 20 bases separating them. The CDR3 contains 16 residues. In germline, CDR1 is MDHEN, CDR2 SYDVKM. DNA for the CDR3: TGTGCCAGCAGTATCCCCCGGGGAGGTATCACTTCACCCCTCCACTTT. It specifies CASSIPRGGITSPLHF.

The V call is TRBV18, the J call TRBJ1-1; TRBD1 agrees at 8 bases. This CDR3 contains 18 residues. Germline CDR1 KGHSH, CDR2 LQKENI. J was trimmed by 0 bases and V by 4 bases; bases with no gene match: 13. The CDR3 DNA follows: TGTGCCAGCTCACGCCTTCAGTCCAGGGGGCTATTGAACACTGAAGCTTTCTTT. Its translation is CASSRLQSRGLLNTEAFF. Filled out from reference TRBV18 and TRBJ1-1, the complete variable domain reads NAGVMQNPRHLVRRRGQEARLRCSPMKGHSHVYWYRQLPEEGLKFMVYLQKENIIDESGMPKERFSAEFPKEGPSILRIQQVVRGDSAAYFCASSRLQSRGLLNTEAFFGQGTRLTVV.

V gene TRBV19 combines with J gene TRBJ2-4, with 10 bases matching TRBD1. The trim removed 6 bases at V and 14 bases at J, leaving 4 bases unmatched. CDR3 length equals 11 residues. CDR1 is LNHDA, CDR2 SQIVND, per germline (reference sequence). In DNA, the CDR3 is TGTGCCAGTAGCCCAGGGACAGGGGAGTACTTC. Translation: CASSPGTGEYF.

The chain employs TRBV5-1 and TRBJ2-5, with 9 positions matching TRBD1. V shed 2 bases, J shed 2 bases, and the junction held 1 base outside the gene matches. The CDR3 loop spans 14 amino acids. The germline gives CDR1 SGHRS, CDR2 YFSETQ. The chain's CDR3 is CASSFGQGQETQYF. DNA of the CDR3: TGCGCCAGCAGCTTTGGACAGGGGCAAGAGACCCAGTACTTC.

This chain links TRBV6-6 with TRBJ2-7; 9 bases line up with TRBD2. Germline V gene sequence: CDR1 MNHNY, CDR2 SVGAGI (reference sequence). V shed 6 bases and J 0 bases; nucleotides not matched to a gene: 6. This CDR3 has 15 residues. The CDR3 protein is CASRLSGGTSYEQYF. CDR3 coding DNA: TGTGCCAGCAGGTTGAGCGGGGGGACCTCCTACGAGCAGTACTTC.

Only a few counts were recorded for this clone. The V and J genes are TRBV27 and TRBJ1-4; 9 bases map to TRBD1. This CDR3 is built from 15 residues. Per the germline V gene, CDR1 is MNHEY and CDR2 is SMNVEV (reference sequence). The trim removed 2 bases at V and 4 bases at J, leaving 2 bases unmatched. The CDR3 here is CASSLGDRDNEKLFF. The DNA of the CDR3 is TGTGCCAGCAGTTTAGGGGACAGGGATAATGAAAAACTGTTTTTT.

This chain links TRBV16 with TRBJ2-3; 7 nucleotides line up with TRBD1. This CDR3 is built from 13 residues. CDR1 and CDR2 (germline): KGHSY, FQNENV. V lost 3 bases to trimming and J lost 6 bases; unmatched junction nucleotides: 3. The CDR3 bases are TGTGCCAGCAGCCAGGGACAGCGCGATACGCAGTATTTT. Its protein is CASSQGQRDTQYF.

The chain uses TRBV5-5 and TRBJ2-7, with D possibly TRBD1 on 5 matching bases. CDR1 SGHKS and CDR2 YYEKEE come from the germline V gene (reference sequence). The CDR3 is 13 residues long. V was clipped by 1 base and J by 3 bases, with 8 bases between them. Here the CDR3 DNA reads TGTGCCAGCAGCTTGCTCCAGGGCTACGAGCAGTACTTC. Its protein product is CASSLLQGYEQYF.

The rearrangement uses TRBV5-1 and TRBJ2-2; D is unresolved. This CDR3 comprises 14 residues. In germline, CDR1 is SGHRS, CDR2 YFSETQ. V was pared by 1 base and J by 6 bases, with 10 bases between. CDR3 in DNA: TGCGCCAGCAGCTTGCCCTTTGAGTCCGGGGAGCTGTTTTTT. Its protein product is CASSLPFESGELFF.

This chain connects TRBV5-4 to TRBJ1-5, with D maybe TRBD1 (5 bases). Trimming pared 3 bases from V and 5 bases from J, leaving 15 bases between. Germline-derived CDR1 and CDR2 are SGHNT and YYREEE (reference sequence). The CDR3 has 15 amino acids. The CDR3 sequence: CASSSGGAGDQPQHF. The CDR3 nucleotides read TGTGCCAGCAGCTCGGGTGGGGCTGGGGATCAGCCCCAGCATTTT.

Note on this clone: Additional DNA sequences in this sample encode the identical CDR3. The chain employs TRBV15 and TRBJ2-1; D is undetermined. Germline CDR1 is LNHNV and CDR2 is YYDKDF (reference sequence). V lost 1 base to trimming and J lost 6 bases, with 7 bases between them. This CDR3 has 13 residues. The DNA of the CDR3 is TGTGCCACCAGCAGAGTTTACTCCAATGAGCAGTTCTTC. It is translated as CATSRVYSNEQFF.

V gene TRBV6-5 combines with J gene TRBJ2-4; a weak D match, TRBD1 (6 bases). Trimming removed 2 bases from V and 5 bases from J, with 10 bases in between. The CDR3 totals 14 residues. CDR1 is MNHEY and CDR2 is SVGAGI in the germline V gene. The chain's CDR3 is CASSYTGQQNIQYF. For the CDR3, the DNA is TGTGCCAGCAGTTACACAGGGCAGCAAAACATTCAGTACTTC.

This rearrangement joins TRBV7-8 to TRBJ1-5; D gene unclear. Trimming removed 3 bases from V and 1 base from J, with 10 bases in between. The V gene's germline CDR1 is SGHVS and CDR2 FQNEAQ. This CDR3 is built from 15 residues. The CDR3 DNA follows: TGTGCCAGCAGCTTCTGGGCATCGAGCAATCAGCCCCAGCATTTT. Amino acid sequence: CASSFWASSNQPQHF.

The chain uses TRBV19 and TRBJ1-6, with 7 bases that match TRBD1. V lost 3 bases to trimming and J lost 6 bases; unmatched junction nucleotides: 2. Germline CDR1 is LNHDA and CDR2 is SQIVND (reference sequence). There are 14 residues in the CDR3. The CDR3 reads CASSIRDSNSPLHF. CDR3 bases: TGTGCCAGTAGTATCCGGGACAGTAATTCACCCCTCCACTTT.

The rearrangement links TRBV6-6 to TRBJ1-1, with TRBD1 matching over 9 bases. V dropped 3 bases and J dropped 1; count of bases not matched to a gene: 6. Germline V CDR1 and CDR2: MNHNY, SVGAGI (reference sequence). The CDR3 is 16 residues long. CDR3 protein: CASSYGTGHGNTEAFF. CDR3 coding DNA: TGTGCCAGCAGTTATGGGACAGGGCACGGGAACACTGAAGCTTTCTTT.

V is TRBV4-2 and J is TRBJ2-2; 12 bases align to TRBD1. Trimming removed 4 bases from V and 0 bases from J; junction bases left unmatched: 12. CDR1 and CDR2 from the germline V gene are LGHNA and YNFKEQ. CDR3 length equals 20 residues. The DNA of the CDR3 is TGTGCCAGCAGCCGTGTTGGGACAGGGGGCGAAGGAGCGAACACCGGGGAGCTGTTTTTT. Its translation: CASSRVGTGGEGANTGELFF.

By its share, this clone is large. This chain joins TRBV27 and TRBJ1-1; D may be TRBD1 (5 bases). This CDR3 spans 15 amino acids. Germline CDR1 and CDR2: MNHEY and SMNVEV (reference sequence). The V and J ends lost 2 bases and 1 base respectively, with 11 bases between them. CDR3 sequence (DNA): TGTGCCAGCAGTTTAGATTTGGGGGGGAACACTGAAGCTTTCTTT. It translates to CASSLDLGGNTEAFF.

This chain uses TRBV19 with TRBJ2-1; D perhaps matches TRBD2 (7 bases). Trimming cost V 7 bases and J 10 bases, with 23 bases left between them. CDR3 length: 15 amino acids. Looked up from germline, CDR1 is LNHDA and CDR2 is SQIVND (reference sequence). The DNA of the CDR3 is TGTGCCAGTATTGAGCTGGGGGGGGCTGATACGGAGCAGTTCTTC. This codes for CASIELGGADTEQFF. Full variable domain (rest looked up from reference TRBV19 and TRBJ2-1): DGGITQSPKYLFRKEGQNVTLSCEQNLNHDAMYWYRQDPGQGLRLIYYSQIVNDFQKGDIAEGYSVSREKKESFPLTVTSAQKNPTAFYLCASIELGGADTEQFFGPGTRLTVL.

V usage is TRBV6-1 and J usage is TRBJ1-5, with D perhaps TRBD1 (5 bases). The CDR3 has 14 residues. Trimming removed 1 base at V and 5 bases at J, with 9 bases between. Germline V gene lookup returns CDR1 MNHNS and CDR2 SASEGT. The CDR3 region has the DNA TGTGCCAGCAGTGAAGGCAGGGCCGATCAGCCCCAGCATTTT. Protein product: CASSEGRADQPQHF.

The chain couples TRBV20-1 to TRBJ1-1, with D unclear. The germline CDR1 and CDR2 sequences are DFQATT and SNEGSKA (reference sequence). The CDR3 spans 11 residues. V was cut by 6 bases and J by 7 bases, with 12 bases left in between. The CDR3 protein is CSAPRKIEAFF. The CDR3 nucleotides are TGCAGTGCCCCGAGGAAGATTGAAGCTTTCTTT.

The rearrangement uses TRBV11-1 and TRBJ2-3; D may be TRBD2 (6 bases). Per the germline V gene, CDR1 is SGHAT and CDR2 is FQDESV (reference sequence). V shed 4 bases and J shed 5 bases, with 22 bases lying between them. This CDR3 comprises 17 residues. This CDR3 reads CASSSLKSAPGEDTQYF. DNA for the CDR3: TGTGCCAGCAGCTCCCTCAAGAGCGCTCCGGGAGAAGATACGCAGTATTTT.

CDR3 sequence reads: CASSLLTGTGGGELFF. The CDR3 nucleotides are TGCGCCAGCAGCCTTCTAACCGGGACAGGGGGGGGCGAACTGTTTTTT. The chain uses TRBV5-1 and TRBJ1-4; 11 bases align to TRBD1. There are 16 residues in the CDR3. The germline gives CDR1 SGHRS, CDR2 YFSETQ. The V segment lost 4 bases and the J segment 12 bases; nucleotides outside the gene matches: 14.

This clone was seen once. The chain is built from TRBV5-6 and TRBJ2-2; D not resolved. The germline V gene has CDR1 SGHDT and CDR2 YYEEEE. This CDR3 region has 15 residues. The germline V and J ends were trimmed by 0 bases and 2 bases, with 8 bases remaining between them. As DNA, the CDR3 is TGTGCCAGCAGCTTGGTTCAGATAAACACCGGGGAGCTGTTTTTT. Translated: CASSLVQINTGELFF.

The chain carries TRBV6-4 and TRBJ1-2; D remains ambiguous. V was trimmed by 5 bases and J by 4 bases, leaving 23 bases between them. Germline CDR1 reads MRHNA; CDR2 reads SNTAGT. The CDR3 extends over 17 amino acids. CDR3 nucleotides: TGTGCCAGCAGTATGTTGGGCCTACACGGAAAGACCTATGGCTACACCTTC. Encoded protein: CASSMLGLHGKTYGYTF.

The rearrangement joins TRBV18 to TRBJ2-2; D is possibly TRBD1 (5 bases). The CDR3 covers 12 residues. The V end lost 2 bases, the J end lost 7 bases, and 5 bases lay between the germline ends. CDR1 and CDR2 from the germline V gene are KGHSH and LQKENI. CDR3 residues: CASSPTGGELFF. The CDR3 DNA reads TGTGCCAGCTCACCAACAGGCGGGGAGCTGTTTTTT.

In regard to this clone: Mismatch with germline at one junction end may stem from a read error. In the same sample, other DNA sequences code for this CDR3. The genes are TRBV7-8 and TRBJ1-6; possible D gene TRBD1, 5 bases. The CDR3 totals 14 residues. CDR1 is SGHVS and CDR2 is FQNEAQ in the germline V gene. The CDR3 DNA is TGTGCCAGCAGCTTAGTAGGGACTAATTCCCCCCTCCACTTT. Its protein product is CASSLVGTNSPLHF.